The clone carrying this T cell receptor beta chain was counted a few times. Its antigen is not known. The germline V gene encodes CDR1 SGHTA and CDR2 FQGNSA. The CDR3 contains 13 residues. V was trimmed by 8 bases and J by 8 bases, leaving 15 bases between them. The data were obtained in a study of cytomegalovirus exposure and HLA in healthy donors. Findings and caveats of the study: The majority of CMV-associated TCR beta chains were reported as apparently HLA-restricted in a later analysis. Later analysis suggested links between common viral pathogens and several top significant clusters. In a later analysis, an Asian-associated ancestry cluster reportedly showed fewer N-insertions than the roughly 710-donor mean.

This PCR relied on a set of 60 Vbeta primers and 13 Jbeta primers. In the authors' workflow: Per a later analysis, the number of unique TCR beta chains was about 80 million, of which about 11 million were shared. The method was immunoSEQ multiplex PCR; TCRdb's version includes in-frame clones alone and lacks a portion of them. The V and J calls and clone size come from that table; D and trimming were worked out from the DNA. The sample lists fewer than 250,000 clones; about 77% were seen once. The source material was PBMCs. V gene TRBV7-2 combines with J gene TRBJ1-4; tentatively, D is TRBD1 (6 bases). This receptor was identified in a man aged 30 to 39 in good health and CMV-seropositive. The CDR3 DNA is TGTGCCAGCGCCGGACAGTCGCGGGAAAAACTGTTTTTT. The encoded protein is CASAGQSREKLFF.